The T cell receptor (beta chain) described here comes from a study of neurological immune-mediated disorders. CD4+ or CD8+ T cells at a count of more than 850,000 served as input for the sorted libraries. This clonotype has ten or more counts. Its antigen remains unidentified. The cDNA was generated through 5'RACE incorporating 10-nucleotide random UMIs. Using its own MiXCR run on the 5' RACE reads, TCRdb lists one record per CDR3 protein. The profile shows around 40,000 distinct CDR3 sequences, less than 9% of them singletons. V lost 1 base and J 3 bases, leaving 19 bases between the germline ends. CDR3 length equals 17 residues. The V gene's germline CDR1 is SGHVS and CDR2 FQNEAQ. Study-level results: Multiple sclerosis was found to have the least TCR clonal expansion, below healthy controls, and HTLV-1-associated myelopathy the most.

The TCR comes from a man in his fifties or sixties in good health. Sequences were obtained from CD4+ T cells from blood. The rearrangement links TRBV7-8 to TRBJ2-7; D unresolved. The CDR3 DNA follows: TGTGCCAGCAGCTTAGGGATGTGGCAAACGTCGAACTACGAGCAGTACTTC. Residues: CASSLGMWQTSNYEQYF. Using reference TRBV7-8 and TRBJ2-7 for the parts outside the CDR3, the full variable domain is GAGVSQSPRYKVAKRGQDVALRCDPISGHVSLFWYQQALGQGPEFLTYFQNEAQLDKSGLPSDRFFAERPEGSVSTLKIQRTQQEDSAVYLCASSLGMWQTSNYEQYFGPGTRLTVT.